The present T cell receptor (beta chain) was sequenced within a study of shared clonotypes between healthy human individuals. The repertoire was sequenced with immunoSEQ multiplex PCR; TCRdb's copy has only in-frame clones and lacks some. The table lists 450,000 to 700,000 clones, around 95% of them singletons, with 0.1% to 0.11% in the top ten. V gave up 3 bases and J gave up 6 bases, with 15 bases separating them. Germline CDR1 ENHRY, CDR2 SYGVKD. This CDR3 has 15 residues. As defined, naive CD8 cells were CD45RO-negative and positively selected for CCR7, with terminally differentiated effector memory CD45RA+ cells excluded.

The chain is built from TRBV10-3 and TRBJ1-5, with D tentatively TRBD1 (6 bases). The clonotype was recovered from a woman between 25 and 40 years old in good health. The material sequenced was naive CD8+ T cells sorted from blood. CDR3 sequence reads: CAISDIDPGAQPQHF. The CDR3 nucleotides read TGTGCCATCAGTGACATCGACCCGGGGGCTCAGCCCCAGCATTTT.